Presented here are 9 T cell receptor beta chains from one specimen sequenced in a study of T cell responses to AZD1222 COVID-19 vaccine. The protocol was immunoSEQ multiplex PCR, while the TCRdb copy is restricted to in-frame clones and leaves out a portion. The sample holds around 76,000 clones, approximately 84% seen once. The sequenced sample was peripheral blood, obtained on day 0 of AZD1222 vaccination. Every receptor here comes from an adult in good health.

The V call is TRBV4-3, the J call TRBJ2-6; D uncertain. Trimming took off 4 bases at V and 1 base at J, with 14 bases between the two ends. Germline CDR1 reads LGHNA; CDR2 reads YSLEER. This CDR3 comprises 17 residues. The CDR3 spells CASSPINGISGANVLTF. The CDR3 bases are TGCGCCAGCAGCCCTATTAATGGCATTTCTGGGGCCAACGTCCTGACTTTC.

The chain employs TRBV7-2 and TRBJ1-2; D is possibly TRBD1 (6 bases). In germline, CDR1 is SGHTA, CDR2 FQGNSA. Trimming left V 2 bases short and J 8 bases short, with 18 bases between. The CDR3 has 15 residues. This chain's CDR3 is CASSLLAGAQQGYTF. CDR3 DNA sequence: TGTGCCAGCAGCTTATTAGCAGGGGCGCAGCAAGGCTACACCTTC.

This clone was detected a few times. The chain combines TRBV4-1 with TRBJ1-6, with no clear D. Deletions cut 3 bases from V and 6 bases from J, with 6 bases between. CDR3 length: 13 residues. From germline, CDR1 is MGHRA and CDR2 YSYEKL. The CDR3 coding sequence is TGCGCCAGCAGCCACGATCCTAATTCACCCCTCCACTTT. This gives the protein CASSHDPNSPLHF.

This clone was detected once. The chain uses TRBV7-9 and TRBJ2-7; 7 bases fit TRBD1. From germline, CDR1 is SEHNR and CDR2 FQNEAQ (reference sequence). V lost 10 bases, J lost 5 bases, and 14 bases stayed unmatched. This CDR3 region has 14 residues. This chain's CDR3 is CATGDRRVIHEQYF. CDR3 nucleotide sequence: TGTGCCACCGGGGACAGAAGGGTTATCCACGAGCAGTACTTC.

The rearrangement joins TRBV6-5 to TRBJ1-2; a possible D gene is TRBD1 (5 bases). V lost 6 bases to trimming and J lost 4 bases, with 9 bases between them. The CDR3 spans 12 residues. Germline CDR1 MNHEY, CDR2 SVGAGI. CDR3 DNA sequence: TGTGCCAGCAGAGGGACGGTCTATGGCTACACCTTC. It specifies CASRGTVYGYTF.

V is TRBV5-4 and J is TRBJ2-5, with D possibly TRBD2 on 7 matching bases. Germline V CDR1 and CDR2: SGHNT, YYREEE (reference sequence). The CDR3 extends over 18 amino acids. Trimming removed 3 bases from V and 0 bases from J, with 21 bases in between. This chain's CDR3 is CASSSTKGGSSYQETQYF. CDR3 DNA: TGTGCCAGCAGCTCGACCAAGGGGGGGTCTTCGTACCAAGAGACCCAGTACTTC.

A few counts support this clone. CDR3 amino acids: CASSSGQYQPQHF. The CDR3 bases are TGTGCCAGCAGCTCGGGACAGTATCAGCCCCAGCATTTT. This sequence joins TRBV12-3 or TRBV12-4 and TRBJ1-5; 7 positions agree with TRBD1. The CDR3 sequence is 13 residues long. V was pared by 6 bases and J by 5 bases, with 4 bases of the junction left unmatched.

This clone was seen a few times. The chain is built from TRBV14 and TRBJ2-7; D call uncertain. With 4 bases removed from V and 3 bases from J, the gap between germline ends came to 10 bases. Per germline, CDR1 SGHDN and CDR2 FVKESK. CDR3 length: 13 amino acids. CDR3 in DNA: TGTGCCAGCAGCCTCGCGACCGGCTACGAGCAGTACTTC. Protein sequence: CASSLATGYEQYF.

This chain joins TRBV6-5 and TRBJ1-4; D is unresolved. V lost 6 bases and J 0 bases, leaving 8 bases between the germline ends. The germline V gene encodes CDR1 MNHEY and CDR2 SVGAGI. There are 14 residues in the CDR3. CDR3 loop: CASRRSPTNEKLFF. In nucleotides, the CDR3 is TGTGCCAGCAGAAGATCCCCAACTAATGAAAAACTGTTTTTT.